The T cell receptor (beta chain) described here comes from a study of blood T cell repertoires in COVID-19. The overall study: Material from acute and convalescent COVID-19 was sourced from the United States, Italy and Spain. PBMCs, B-cell-depleted T cells, or T cells were the source of the cDNA or gDNA that made up the material.

The authors' processing: Estimates of nucleated cell counts were drawn from the amplification of reference gene primers. Generated by immunoSEQ multiplex PCR, the TCRdb table keeps only in-frame clones and is missing some. V, J and clone size derive from that table, while D and trimming were established from the DNA sequence. This table has approximately 30,000 clones, over 75% appearing once. Per germline, CDR1 SGHAT and CDR2 FQNNGV. V lost 7 bases and J 5 bases, leaving 17 bases between the germline ends. The CDR3 consists of 14 residues. The source is a human donor with active COVID-19. The donor label of this sample is uncertain. The specimen sequenced was peripheral blood. V usage is TRBV11-2 and J usage is TRBJ2-5; maybe TRBD2 (6 bases). Here the CDR3 DNA reads TGTGCCAGCACCCTGGGGGGAGTTGAGGAGACCCAGTACTTC. It codes for CASTLGGVEETQYF. Complete variable domain (other parts from reference TRBV11-2 and TRBJ2-5): EAGVAQSPRYKIIEKRQSVAFWCNPISGHATLYWYQQILGQGPKLLIQFQNNGVVDDSQLPKDRFSAERLKGVDSTLKIQPAKLEDSAVYLCASTLGGVEETQYFGPGTRLLVL.